The next 28 T cell receptor beta chains were all read from a single sample in a study of beta chain features in type 1 diabetes (dated by TCRdb to the late 2010s). To prepare the library, the immunoSEQ multiplex PCR assay was applied. The entire amount of isolated RNA was reverse transcribed using the High Capacity cDNA Reverse Transcription Kit, so the sequenced TCRB transcripts were expressed ones. TCRdb carries this immuneACCESS record with in-frame sequences only. Its versions omit some clonotypes, under half of them owing to an unresolved V gene in the studies checked, with the rest unexplained. The sample yields 970,000 or so clones; 15% to 20% were counted once. About 0.02% of the sample comes from the top ten. Sequenced input: naive CD4+ T cells from blood. What the cell subset or site label conveys for this sample: true naive CD4+ T cells. Every receptor here comes from a woman younger than 35 in good health.

The chain recombines TRBV19 with TRBJ2-5; the match to TRBD2 covers 7 bases. The V segment lost 5 bases and the J segment 4 bases; nucleotides outside the gene matches: 4. The CDR3 has 13 residues. The germline V gene encodes CDR1 LNHDA and CDR2 SQIVND (reference sequence). CDR3 coding DNA: TGTGCCAGTAGTTCCCAGCGGGGAGAGACCCAGTACTTC. This gives the protein CASSSQRGETQYF.

The CDR3 is CASSQSGLAGGGETQYF. CDR3 DNA: TGTGCCAGCAGCCAATCGGGACTAGCGGGAGGCGGAGAGACCCAGTACTTC. The chain uses TRBV4-2 and TRBJ2-5; 15 bases line up with TRBD2. The V gene's germline CDR1 is LGHNA and CDR2 YNFKEQ. V lost 2 bases, J lost 4 bases, and 5 bases stayed unmatched. The CDR3 contains 17 residues.

There are a few counts of this clone. V is TRBV5-1 and J is TRBJ2-5; D is ambiguous. Germline V gene lookup returns CDR1 SGHRS and CDR2 YFSETQ. V was clipped by 3 bases and J by 4 bases, with 16 bases between them. This CDR3 is built from 15 residues. The CDR3 region has the DNA TGCGCCAGCAGCTCACCCAAACTAACCCGAGAGACCCAGTACTTC. It specifies CASSSPKLTRETQYF.

This clone has a handful of counts. The CDR3 nucleotides read TGTGCCAGCAGCTTATATGCGACGGGAGGCAACGAGCAGTACTTC. Translation gives CASSLYATGGNEQYF. The V and J genes are TRBV7-9 and TRBJ2-7, with 7 bases aligning to TRBD2. V shed 2 bases and J 5 bases; nucleotides not matched to a gene: 9. CDR3 length equals 15 residues. Per the germline V gene, CDR1 is SEHNR and CDR2 is FQNEAQ (reference sequence). The variable domain in full, with the rest retrieved from reference TRBV7-9 and TRBJ2-7, is DTGVSQNPRHKITKRGQNVTFRCDPISEHNRLYWYRQTLGQGPEFLTYFQNEAQLEKSRLLSDRFSAERPKGSFSTLEIQRTEQGDSAMYLCASSLYATGGNEQYFGPGTRLTVT.

This sequence joins TRBV6-6 and TRBJ2-6; D is uncertain. The CDR3 runs 15 residues. The ends were cut back, 5 bases at V and 4 bases at J, with 12 bases in the middle. Germline values: CDR1 MNHNY, CDR2 SVGAGI (reference sequence). The CDR3 loop reads CASSNNRAGANVLTF. CDR3 nucleotide sequence: TGTGCCAGCAGTAACAACCGAGCCGGGGCCAACGTCCTGACTTTC.

The chain joins TRBV7-8 to TRBJ2-3; 9 nucleotides line up with TRBD1. Germline V gene lookup returns CDR1 SGHVS and CDR2 FQNEAQ. V gave up 7 bases and J gave up 2 bases; unmatched junction bases: 4. This CDR3 is 14 amino acids long. CDR3 nucleotide sequence: TGTGCCAGCAATAGACAGGGGGACACAGATACGCAGTATTTT. Protein product: CASNRQGDTDTQYF.

The table lists this clone with a few counts. The V and J genes are TRBV19 and TRBJ2-7, with D maybe TRBD2 (6 bases). V lost 3 bases and J lost 0, with 15 bases in between. CDR3 length: 16 amino acids. The germline V gene has CDR1 LNHDA and CDR2 SQIVND (reference sequence). The CDR3 DNA is TGTGCCAGTAGTATTCAAGCCGGGACTCCCTCCTACGAGCAGTACTTC. Its protein product is CASSIQAGTPSYEQYF.

The chain has TRBV6-1 and TRBJ2-5; D ambiguous. Deletions cut 6 bases from V and 4 bases from J, with 6 bases between. In germline, CDR1 is MNHNS, CDR2 SASEGT. This CDR3 has 11 amino acids. CDR3 DNA sequence: TGTGCCAGCAGGGTGGGAGAGACCCAGTACTTC. Its translation is CASRVGETQYF.

The chain is built from TRBV28 and TRBJ2-1, with 7 bases matching TRBD1. Trimming cost V 5 bases and J 7 bases; bases outside gene matches: 2. The CDR3 contains 12 residues. Germline V lookup: CDR1 MDHEN, CDR2 SYDVKM. Here the CDR3 reads CASSDRVNEQFF. DNA of the CDR3: TGTGCCAGCAGTGACAGGGTGAATGAGCAGTTCTTC.

This clone was seen a few times. The chain has TRBV5-4 and TRBJ2-6; TRBD1 aligns across 8 bases. V was pared by 2 bases and J by 0 bases, with 4 bases of the junction left unmatched. Germline CDR1 SGHNT, CDR2 YYREEE (reference sequence). The CDR3 runs 17 residues. The CDR3 is CASSLDRGTSGANVLTF. The CDR3 nucleotides are TGTGCCAGCAGCTTAGACAGGGGAACCTCTGGGGCCAACGTCCTGACTTTC.

This clone was observed a few times. This chain uses TRBV19 with TRBJ1-2, with 10 nucleotides matching TRBD1. CDR1 and CDR2 from the germline V gene are LNHDA and SQIVND (reference sequence). This CDR3 has 15 amino acids. Unmatched junction bases numbered 10, after V lost 5 bases and J lost 7 bases. CDR3 sequence (DNA): TGTGCCAGTAGTTTCCGGGACAGGGGATTCGGTGGCTACACCTTC. Protein sequence: CASSFRDRGFGGYTF.

The rearrangement uses TRBV6-6 and TRBJ2-2; 9 bases agree with TRBD2. Losses at the gene ends were 8 bases for V and 5 bases for J; bases not matched to a gene: 6. CDR1 and CDR2 (germline): MNHNY, SVGAGI (reference sequence). The CDR3 loop spans 14 amino acids. CDR3 sequence reads: CASEIAGDTGELFF. The CDR3 coding sequence is TGTGCCAGCGAGATAGCGGGGGATACCGGGGAGCTGTTTTTT.

In this sample, this clone turned up a few times. This rearrangement joins TRBV5-1 to TRBJ2-1, with TRBD2 matching over 14 bases. Germline lookup yields CDR1 SGHRS and CDR2 YFSETQ. This CDR3 is 15 amino acids long. The junction had 2 bases not matched to a gene; V was cut back by 0 bases and J by 9 bases. The CDR3, as DNA: TGCGCCAGCAGCTTGGGACTAGCGGGAGGGGGTGAGCAGTTCTTC. Amino acid sequence: CASSLGLAGGGEQFF.

This chain uses TRBV15 with TRBJ2-1, with unresolved D. V gave up 1 base and J gave up 5 bases, with 9 bases separating them. The CDR3 runs to 14 residues. Per germline, CDR1 LNHNV and CDR2 YYDKDF (reference sequence). CDR3 sequence reads: CATSRVVTDNEQFF. The CDR3 bases are TGTGCCACCAGCAGAGTGGTCACAGACAATGAGCAGTTCTTC.

This clone was detected only a few times. This chain connects TRBV18 to TRBJ2-7; 7 bases map to TRBD1. This CDR3 spans 14 amino acids. CDR1 is KGHSH and CDR2 is LQKENI in the germline V gene. The J segment lost 3 bases and the V segment lost 8 bases, leaving 10 bases of the junction unmatched. CDR3: CASTRDSTGYEQYF. CDR3 DNA: TGTGCCAGCACCCGGGACAGCACTGGCTACGAGCAGTACTTC. Combining the CDR3 with reference TRBV18 and TRBJ2-7 gives the whole variable domain NAGVMQNPRHLVRRRGQEARLRCSPMKGHSHVYWYRQLPEEGLKFMVYLQKENIIDESGMPKERFSAEFPKEGPSILRIQQVVRGDSAAYFCASTRDSTGYEQYFGPGTRLTVT.

Worth noting for this clone: Within the sample, other DNA sequences also encode this same CDR3. The V and J genes are TRBV7-2 and TRBJ2-1; D tentatively fits TRBD1 or TRBD2 (6 bases each). From germline, CDR1 is SGHTA and CDR2 FQGNSA. CDR3 length: 15 amino acids. V shed 3 bases and J shed 4 bases, with 13 bases lying between them. Here the CDR3 reads CASSLGGQGYNEQFF. Written as DNA, the CDR3 is TGTGCCAGCAGCTTGGGGGGACAAGGGTACAATGAGCAGTTCTTC.

The chain has TRBV4-1 and TRBJ2-1; D may correspond to TRBD1 or TRBD2 (5 bases each). From germline, CDR1 is MGHRA and CDR2 YSYEKL. Trimming took 2 bases from V and 2 from J, leaving 10 bases between them. This CDR3 is 15 amino acids long. CDR3 sequence (DNA): TGCGCCAGCAGCCAACCGGGGCGACCCTACAATGAGCAGTTCTTC. Translating gives CASSQPGRPYNEQFF.

This clone appeared a few times. J is TRBJ1-2 and V is TRBV9, with D possibly TRBD1 on 6 matching bases. Germline V CDR1 and CDR2: SGDLS, YYNGEE. The V gene lost 3 bases and the J gene lost 4 bases, with 16 bases spanning the gap. The CDR3 runs 15 residues. The CDR3 spells CASSEQDRPSYGYTF. DNA of the CDR3: TGTGCCAGCAGCGAGCAGGACAGACCTTCCTATGGCTACACCTTC. Filled out from reference TRBV9 and TRBJ1-2, the complete variable domain reads DSGVTQTPKHLITATGQRVTLRCSPRSGDLSVYWYQQSLDQGLQFLIQYYNGEERAKGNILERFSAQQFPDLHSELNLSSLELGDSALYFCASSEQDRPSYGYTFGSGTRLTVV.

The chain carries TRBV4-3 and TRBJ2-3; maybe TRBD2 (5 bases). Germline assignment: CDR1 LGHNA and CDR2 YSLEER. CDR3 size: 16 residues. Trimming left V 0 bases short and J 3 bases short, with 13 bases between. CDR3: CASSQDGGLTTDTQYF. CDR3 coding DNA: TGCGCCAGCAGCCAAGATGGCGGGCTAACAACAGATACGCAGTATTTT.

The V gene is TRBV4-1, the J gene TRBJ2-2, with D possibly matching TRBD1 (5 bases). Trimming pared 0 bases from V and 4 bases from J, leaving 21 bases between. The CDR3 is 19 amino acids. Germline loops: CDR1 MGHRA, CDR2 YSYEKL. The CDR3 here is CASSQDRARVIGLTGELFF. DNA for the CDR3: TGCGCCAGCAGCCAAGATCGGGCCAGGGTTATCGGTCTCACCGGGGAGCTGTTTTTT.

The table lists this clone with a few counts. Compared with germline, one end of the junction differs, possibly owing to a read error. The chain joins TRBV7-7 to TRBJ2-2; D gene unclear. CDR1 is SSHAT and CDR2 is FNYEAQ in the germline V gene (reference sequence). The CDR3 is made up of 13 amino acids. As DNA, the CDR3 is TGTGCTAGCAGCTTAGTAGCCGGGGGGGAGCTGTTTTTT. This gives the protein CASSLVAGGELFF.

In this sample, this clone turned up a few times. The rearrangement uses TRBV5-5 and TRBJ2-7, with 7 bases that match TRBD1. Germline V gene data show CDR1 as SGHKS and CDR2 as YYEKEE (reference sequence). Trimming cost V 4 bases and J 0 bases; bases outside gene matches: 4. The CDR3 has 14 amino acids. The CDR3 region has the DNA TGTGCCAGCAGCCAGCGACAGGGCTCCTACGAGCAGTACTTC. This codes for CASSQRQGSYEQYF. Using reference TRBV5-5 and TRBJ2-7 for the parts outside the CDR3, the full variable domain is DAGVTQSPTHLIKTRGQQVTLRCSPISGHKSVSWYQQVLGQGPQFIFQYYEKEERGRGNFPDRFSARQFPNYSSELNVNALLLGDSALYLCASSQRQGSYEQYFGPGTRLTVT.

In this sample, this clone turned up a few times. The gene calls are TRBV7-9 and TRBJ2-2; D assignment may be TRBD1 or TRBD2 (5 bases each). CDR1 is SEHNR and CDR2 is FQNEAQ in the germline V gene (reference sequence). CDR3 length: 17 residues. Trimming left V 5 bases short and J 2 bases short, with 18 bases between. The CDR3 protein is CASSPGLGRLNTGELFF. The CDR3 coding sequence is TGTGCCAGCAGCCCGGGGCTCGGACGGCTAAACACCGGGGAGCTGTTTTTT.

The chain joins TRBV4-1 to TRBJ2-5; a possible D gene is TRBD1 (5 bases). Germline CDR1 reads MGHRA; CDR2 reads YSYEKL. With 1 base removed from V and 1 base from J, the gap between germline ends came to 10 bases. This CDR3 is 15 amino acids long. CDR3 in DNA: TGCGCCAGCAGCCAAGGGCACAGGTCCCAAGAGACCCAGTACTTC. Protein: CASSQGHRSQETQYF.

Only a few counts were recorded for this clone. The gene calls are TRBV7-3 and TRBJ2-2; D is uncertain. Germline assignment: CDR1 SGHTA and CDR2 FQGTGA. The length of the CDR3 is 12 residues. V was shortened by 4 bases and J by 6 bases, with 6 bases between the two germline ends. The CDR3 region is CASSWRPGELFF. The CDR3 nucleotides read TGTGCCAGCAGCTGGCGCCCCGGGGAGCTGTTTTTT.

The chain uses TRBV6-6 and TRBJ1-1; D gene uncertain. The CDR3 covers 13 residues. The V gene lost 4 bases and the J gene lost 5 bases, with 11 bases spanning the gap. Germline assignment: CDR1 MNHNY and CDR2 SVGAGI (reference sequence). The CDR3, as DNA: TGTGCCAGCAGTTCCGGGAGCATTACTGAAGCTTTCTTT. Its translation is CASSSGSITEAFF.

This clone was recorded a few times. As DNA, the CDR3 is TGTGCCATCAGTGAGCCAATAAGCGGGACTAACACCGGGGAGCTGTTTTTT. Protein: CAISEPISGTNTGELFF. This chain connects TRBV10-3 to TRBJ2-2, with 7 nucleotides matching TRBD2. The trim removed 2 bases at V and 2 bases at J, leaving 8 bases unmatched. The CDR3 is made up of 17 amino acids. Germline V gives CDR1 ENHRY, CDR2 SYGVKD.

The chain recombines TRBV5-6 with TRBJ1-2, with 10 bases matching TRBD1. This CDR3 spans 13 amino acids. Germline V gene lookup returns CDR1 SGHDT and CDR2 YYEEEE. Trimming cost V 4 bases and J 10 bases; bases outside gene matches: 7. CDR3 nucleotide sequence: TGTGCCAGCAGCCTGGGACAGGGGCCCTTCTACACCTTC. Amino acid sequence: CASSLGQGPFYTF. The full variable domain, in which reference TRBV5-6 and TRBJ1-2 provide the parts outside the CDR3, is DAGVTQSPTHLIKTRGQQVTLRCSPKSGHDTVSWYQQALGQGPQFIFQYYEEEERQRGNFPDRFSGHQFPNYSSELNVNALLLGDSALYLCASSLGQGPFYTFGSGTRLTVV.